Below are 17 T cell receptor beta chains sequenced from a single sample in a study of human T cells and chemical hapten exposure. TCRdb processed the RACE reads anew with MiXCR; each CDR3 protein has one entry. The sample lists fewer than 200,000 distinct CDR3 sequences; about a quarter were seen once. Documented time point: patch test 3, about 24 weeks after DPC sensitization. Treatment indicated: therapeutic diphenylcyclopropenone sensitization with weekly scalp DPC. The sample in question was whole blood, obtained in connection with sensitization to the hapten diphenylcyclopropenone (DPC). All receptors come from a young woman with alopecia areata. Some clones in this sample may be carry-over from other donors' samples.

This clonotype was counted only a few times. For the CDR3, the DNA is TGCGCCAGCAGCCAAGCCCAACCAAGATATAATTCACCCCTCCACTTT. It specifies CASSQAQPRYNSPLHF. The chain has TRBV4-3 and TRBJ1-6; D uncertain. V dropped 1 base and J dropped 4 bases, with 11 bases sitting between them. The germline gives CDR1 LGHNA, CDR2 YSLEER. The length of the CDR3 is 16 residues.

The table lists this clonotype with a few counts. The chain combines TRBV7-9 with TRBJ1-5; TRBD1 aligns across 10 bases. The CDR3 has 15 amino acids. V dropped 5 bases and J dropped 7; count of bases not matched to a gene: 8. The germline CDR1 and CDR2 sequences are SEHNR and FQNEAQ (reference sequence). The CDR3 DNA reads as TGTGCCAGCAGCCCCGGGACAGGGGTATGGCAGCCCCAGCATTTT. It is translated as CASSPGTGVWQPQHF.

The CDR3 DNA follows: TGTGCCAGCAGTCCCGGGTCCGGTGGCACGCAGTATTTT. Amino acid sequence: CASSPGSGGTQYF. The chain employs TRBV7-2 and TRBJ2-3; the D is unclear. V lost 6 bases, J lost 9 bases, and 16 bases lay in between. The CDR3 loop spans 13 amino acids. Germline assignment: CDR1 SGHTA and CDR2 FQGNSA.

This clonotype was picked up many times. This CDR3 reads CAISDGGYEQYF. In DNA, the CDR3 is TGTGCCATCAGTGACGGGGGCTACGAGCAGTACTTC. The gene calls are TRBV10-3 and TRBJ2-7; D is possibly TRBD2 (6 bases). The CDR3 sequence is 12 residues long. Between the trimmed V and J ends, which lost 3 bases and 3 bases, there was a span of 6 bases. CDR1 is ENHRY, CDR2 SYGVKD, per germline.

This clonotype turned up a few times. This chain connects TRBV12-3 or TRBV12-4 to TRBJ1-1; D gene ambiguous. V lost 3 bases and J 4 bases, leaving 9 bases between the germline ends. CDR3 length equals 13 residues. In nucleotides, the CDR3 is TGTGCCAGCAGTTTTGGGAGGGCCACTGAAGCTTTCTTT. As protein: CASSFGRATEAFF.

This clonotype was seen a few times. The chain couples TRBV20-1 to TRBJ1-5, with D possibly being TRBD1 (5 bases). V was cut by 5 bases and J by 5 bases, with 10 bases left in between. Germline CDR1 DFQATT, CDR2 SNEGSKA (reference sequence). The CDR3 totals 12 residues. The CDR3 DNA sequence: TGCAGTGCTGAGGGGCTAGATCAGCCCCAGCATTTT. This codes for CSAEGLDQPQHF.

The chain couples TRBV20-1 to TRBJ1-5; maybe TRBD1 (5 bases). The CDR3 runs 13 residues. V was shortened by 7 bases and J by 3 bases, with 13 bases between the two germline ends. Germline V gene lookup returns CDR1 DFQATT and CDR2 SNEGSKA (reference sequence). Here the CDR3 reads CSGMRGDNQPQHF. The CDR3 DNA follows: TGCAGTGGAATGCGAGGGGACAATCAGCCCCAGCATTTT.

CDR3 nucleotides: TGTGCCACCAAGAGGTGGGTCAAACGGCCAGCAGCAACCAGGCATCAGCCCCAGCATTTT. Translated: CATKRWVKRPAATRHQPQHF. V and J are TRBV15 and TRBJ1-5; D not resolved. The CDR3 has 20 residues. Germline V gene sequence: CDR1 LNHNV, CDR2 YYDKDF (reference sequence). V lost 7 bases and J 5 bases, leaving 33 bases between the germline ends.

This clonotype appeared a single time. This chain uses TRBV6-5 with TRBJ2-7, with D uncertain. The CDR3 totals 14 residues. CDR1 and CDR2 from the germline V gene are MNHEY and SVGAGI. The V end lost 7 bases, the J end lost 8 bases, and 21 bases lay between the germline ends. CDR3 nucleotide sequence: TGTGCCAGCACCCCCCCGGGCCCAGATAGGAAGCAGTACTTC. Translating it yields CASTPPGPDRKQYF.

V gene TRBV18 combines with J gene TRBJ1-2, with TRBD1 matching 10 bases. The V gene's germline CDR1 is KGHSH and CDR2 LQKENI. V shed 3 bases and J 8 bases; nucleotides not matched to a gene: 6. The CDR3 is 14 residues long. In DNA, the CDR3 is TGTGCCAGCTCACCCGGACAGGGGGTGAGGGGCTACACCTTC. Translated, it gives CASSPGQGVRGYTF.

There are a few counts of this clonotype. V is TRBV7-9 and J is TRBJ1-1; D not certain. With 5 bases removed from V and 1 base from J, the gap between germline ends came to 5 bases. This CDR3 contains 12 residues. Germline CDR1 SEHNR, CDR2 FQNEAQ (reference sequence). The chain's CDR3 is CASSPPNTEAFF. The CDR3 nucleotides read TGTGCCAGCAGCCCCCCGAACACTGAAGCTTTCTTT.

This clonotype was found a few times. The chain joins TRBV7-2 to TRBJ1-1; D not certain. Germline CDR1 is SGHTA and CDR2 is FQGNSA. V was clipped by 5 bases and J by 2 bases, with 9 bases between them. The CDR3 has 13 residues. The CDR3 bases are TGTGCCAGCAGCCAAACACGAAACACTGAAGCTTTCTTT. Translated, it gives CASSQTRNTEAFF.

The chain is built from TRBV12-3 or TRBV12-4 and TRBJ1-2; D unresolved. CDR3 length: 14 residues. V lost 4 bases to trimming and J lost 0 bases, with 9 bases between them. The CDR3 protein is CASSSSVSNYGYTF. For the CDR3, the DNA is TGTGCCAGCAGTTCGTCGGTTTCTAACTATGGCTACACCTTC.

The J gene is TRBJ1-1, the V gene TRBV10-3; D perhaps matches TRBD1 (6 bases). V was cut by 4 bases and J by 2 bases, with 8 bases left in between. Germline values: CDR1 ENHRY, CDR2 SYGVKD. The CDR3 runs 13 residues. The CDR3 spells CAISVGGNTEAFF. The CDR3 DNA reads TGTGCCATCAGTGTCGGGGGCAACACTGAAGCTTTCTTT.

The J gene is TRBJ1-1, the V gene TRBV7-2, with D possibly TRBD1 on 5 matching bases. The CDR3 consists of 17 residues. Per the germline V gene, CDR1 is SGHTA and CDR2 is FQGNSA. Trimming cost V 5 bases and J 1 base, with 20 bases left between them. The CDR3 DNA is TGTGCCAGCAGCCCCAGGGTCCGGGGGATAAGGAACACTGAAGCTTTCTTT. It yields the protein CASSPRVRGIRNTEAFF.

There are a few counts of this clonotype. The chain combines TRBV5-1 with TRBJ1-2; possible D gene TRBD1, 5 bases. The CDR3 contains 13 residues. Between the trimmed V and J ends, which lost 3 bases and 8 bases, there was a span of 14 bases. Looked up from germline, CDR1 is SGHRS and CDR2 is YFSETQ. This CDR3 reads CASSSGTAGGYTF. CDR3 DNA sequence: TGCGCCAGCAGCTCCGGGACGGCGGGCGGCTACACCTTC. Combining the CDR3 with reference TRBV5-1 and TRBJ1-2 gives the whole variable domain KAGVTQTPRYLIKTRGQQVTLSCSPISGHRSVSWYQQTPGQGLQFLFEYFSETQRNKGNFPGRFSGRQFSNSRSEMNVSTLELGDSALYLCASSSGTAGGYTFGSGTRLTVV.

Ten or more counts support this clonotype. This chain uses TRBV27 with TRBJ2-7; D call uncertain. CDR3 length: 13 residues. Germline V gives CDR1 MNHEY, CDR2 SMNVEV (reference sequence). Trimming removed 3 bases at V and 5 bases at J, with 11 bases between. CDR3 nucleotide sequence: TGTGCCAGCAGTTTTTCCGGAAGCCACGAGCAGTACTTC. Its protein product is CASSFSGSHEQYF.